The next 21 T cell receptor beta chains were all read from a single sample in a study of OX40 agonist ivuxolimab in advanced cancers. TCRdb keeps only in-frame clones here, not all; method: immunoSEQ multiplex PCR. The repertoire holds about 39,000 clones, about 93% seen once, with less than 25% in the top ten. Here the sequenced sample was CD4+ or CD8+ T cells sorted from blood, taken in a trial of the OX40 agonist ivuxolimab. These receptors all stem from an adult with an advanced solid tumor such as melanoma, head and neck, liver or kidney cancer.

The chain has TRBV10-3 and TRBJ2-3; D gene unclear. This CDR3 contains 13 residues. The V end lost 0 bases, the J end lost 6 bases, and 7 bases lay between the germline ends. The germline V gene encodes CDR1 ENHRY and CDR2 SYGVKD. The CDR3 region has the DNA TGTGCCATCAGTGAGTCTAGGATTGATACGCAGTATTTT. This gives the protein CAISESRIDTQYF.

The V and J genes are TRBV6-6 and TRBJ2-3; D possibly matches TRBD1 or TRBD2 (5 bases each). The CDR3 sequence is 14 residues long. The germline V and J ends were trimmed by 0 bases and 3 bases, with 7 bases remaining between them. In germline, CDR1 is MNHNY, CDR2 SVGAGI (reference sequence). The CDR3 loop reads CASSYSRGTDTQYF. CDR3 bases: TGTGCCAGCAGTTACTCGAGGGGAACAGATACGCAGTATTTT.

The rearrangement uses TRBV6-9 and TRBJ1-2; possibly TRBD1 for D (5 bases). The V end lost 5 bases, the J end lost 2 bases, and 15 bases lay between the germline ends. CDR1 and CDR2 from the germline V gene are MNHGY and SVAAGI. The CDR3 is 15 amino acids. The CDR3 region is CASSPGPGLNYGYTF. CDR3 DNA sequence: TGTGCCAGCAGTCCGGGGCCCGGATTGAACTATGGCTACACCTTC.

The chain is built from TRBV7-8 and TRBJ2-2; 14 bases line up with TRBD2. Germline V gives CDR1 SGHVS, CDR2 FQNEAQ. This CDR3 has 18 residues. After removal of 5 bases from V and 1 base from J, the junction contained 6 bases not matched to a gene. CDR3 nucleotide sequence: TGTGCCAGCAGCCAACCTGGGACTAGCGGGAGGAACACCGGGGAGCTGTTTTTT. Its protein is CASSQPGTSGRNTGELFF.

This chain links TRBV5-5 with TRBJ2-7, with no clear D. CDR1 and CDR2 from the germline V gene are SGHKS and YYEKEE (reference sequence). The CDR3 consists of 12 residues. V was trimmed by 2 bases and J by 5 bases, leaving 8 bases between them. The CDR3 is CASSLDGDEQYF. The CDR3 DNA sequence: TGTGCCAGCAGCTTAGACGGAGACGAGCAGTACTTC. Combining the CDR3 with reference TRBV5-5 and TRBJ2-7 gives the whole variable domain DAGVTQSPTHLIKTRGQQVTLRCSPISGHKSVSWYQQVLGQGPQFIFQYYEKEERGRGNFPDRFSARQFPNYSSELNVNALLLGDSALYLCASSLDGDEQYFGPGTRLTVT.

The chain joins TRBV4-1 to TRBJ2-3; a weak D match, TRBD1 (6 bases). The germline V and J ends were trimmed by 2 bases and 5 bases, with 11 bases remaining between them. This CDR3 spans 14 amino acids. The germline V gene encodes CDR1 MGHRA and CDR2 YSYEKL. CDR3 in amino acids: CASSQQGFKDTQYF. The CDR3, as DNA: TGCGCCAGCAGCCAACAGGGGTTCAAAGATACGCAGTATTTT.

This clone has a handful of counts. The germline gene is not matched at one end of the junction; a read error may be the cause. The chain couples TRBV11-2 to TRBJ2-5; perhaps TRBD2 as D (5 bases). This CDR3 is 16 amino acids long. The germline CDR1 and CDR2 sequences are SGHAT and FQNNGV. CDR3: CAGSHDPGLAEETQYF. CDR3 nucleotides: TGTGCCGGCAGCCACGACCCCGGACTCGCTGAAGAGACCCAGTACTTC.

This clone was recorded only once. The chain employs TRBV6-1 and TRBJ2-3; D is perhaps TRBD2 (6 bases). This CDR3 comprises 14 residues. Germline values: CDR1 MNHNS, CDR2 SASEGT. V lost 8 bases to trimming and J lost 0 bases, with 12 bases between them. The DNA of the CDR3 is TGTGCCAGCCGGGACTTACCTAGCACAGATACGCAGTATTTT. Its translation: CASRDLPSTDTQYF.

The rearrangement joins TRBV4-2 to TRBJ2-5; weak D call: TRBD2 (5 bases). The closer fit of TRBJ2-7 to the DNA end suggests the J call may be wrong. This CDR3 is built from 13 residues. Germline V lookup: CDR1 LGHNA, CDR2 YNFKEQ. In nucleotides, the CDR3 is TGTGCCAGCAGCCTCACGGAGGAATACGAGCAGTACTTC. This translates into CASSLTEEYEQYF.

This chain uses TRBV6-1 with TRBJ2-5; 7 bases are a match to TRBD1. Per germline, CDR1 MNHNS and CDR2 SASEGT. The CDR3 has 17 amino acids. J gave up 1 base and V 6 bases, and 14 bases lay outside the gene matches. The CDR3 nucleotides read TGTGCCAGCAGAGAAACTCCCGACAGGGTGGGCCAAGAGACCCAGTACTTC. Translating gives CASRETPDRVGQETQYF.

The chain is built from TRBV5-5 and TRBJ1-1, with 8 nucleotides matching TRBD1. V was pared by 4 bases and J by 1 base, with 3 bases of the junction left unmatched. Germline V gene data show CDR1 as SGHKS and CDR2 as YYEKEE (reference sequence). This CDR3 comprises 14 residues. DNA of the CDR3: TGTGCCAGCAGCCACGACAGGGGGAACACTGAAGCTTTCTTT. It encodes CASSHDRGNTEAFF. Variable domain in full (rest from reference TRBV5-5 and TRBJ1-1): DAGVTQSPTHLIKTRGQQVTLRCSPISGHKSVSWYQQVLGQGPQFIFQYYEKEERGRGNFPDRFSARQFPNYSSELNVNALLLGDSALYLCASSHDRGNTEAFFGQGTRLTVV.

The V call is TRBV25-1, the J call TRBJ1-4, with 10 bases matching TRBD1. The germline CDR1 and CDR2 sequences are MGHDK and SYGVNS. The CDR3 runs to 15 residues. With 5 bases clipped from V and 5 bases from J, the junction kept 5 bases outside the gene matches. Written as DNA, the CDR3 is TGTGCCAGCAGTAGGACAGGGGGAAGAAATGAAAAACTGTTTTTT. It specifies CASSRTGGRNEKLFF.

This chain links TRBV21-1 with TRBJ2-3. TRBV21-1 is tagged as a pseudogene. The CDR3 is made up of 14 amino acids. The DNA for the CDR3 is TGTGCCAGCAGCCCAAAGAGTGGAACAGATACGCAGTATTTT. Its protein is CASSPKSGTDTQYF.

The V and J genes are TRBV6-6 and TRBJ2-5; weak D call: TRBD1 (6 bases). CDR3 length equals 15 residues. Deletions cut 5 bases from V and 2 bases from J, with 15 bases between. Germline values: CDR1 MNHNY, CDR2 SVGAGI (reference sequence). CDR3: CASSNPRTVQETQYF. DNA of the CDR3: TGTGCCAGCAGTAACCCCCGGACAGTACAAGAGACCCAGTACTTC.

V usage is TRBV7-2 and J usage is TRBJ2-2; either TRBD1 or TRBD2 may fit D (5 bases each). The CDR3 has 16 residues. Between the trimmed V and J ends, which lost 1 base and 0 bases, there was a span of 9 bases. Germline loops: CDR1 SGHTA, CDR2 FQGNSA. This CDR3 is CASSLGDGANTGELFF. In DNA form, the CDR3 reads TGTGCCAGCAGCTTAGGGGACGGGGCGAACACCGGGGAGCTGTTTTTT. Full variable domain (outside the CDR3, taken from reference TRBV7-2 and TRBJ2-2): GAGVSQSPSNKVTEKGKDVELRCDPISGHTALYWYRQSLGQGLEFLIYFQGNSAPDKSGLPSDRFSAERTGGSVSTLTIQRTQQEDSAVYLCASSLGDGANTGELFFGEGSRLTVL.

The chain joins TRBV2 to TRBJ2-1; unclear D gene. The V gene lost 8 bases and the J gene lost 6 bases, with 14 bases spanning the gap. The CDR3 is 13 residues long. The germline CDR1 and CDR2 sequences are SNHLY and FYNNEI. The CDR3 DNA reads as TGTGCCAGCGGCCGTGTGGCGGCCAATGAGCAGTTCTTC. Its translation: CASGRVAANEQFF.

CDR3 sequence reads: CAQGTGEGNQPQHF. The DNA of the CDR3 is TGTGCCCAAGGGACCGGCGAGGGCAATCAGCCCCAGCATTTT. This chain joins TRBV27 and TRBJ1-5; D is possibly TRBD1 (5 bases). The CDR3 runs 14 residues. V was shortened by 11 bases and J by 2 bases, with 16 bases between the two germline ends. Germline CDR1 MNHEY, CDR2 SMNVEV (reference sequence).

The rearrangement links TRBV27 to TRBJ2-7, with a tentative D call TRBD1 (7 bases). The V gene lost 4 bases and the J gene lost 0 bases, with 19 bases spanning the gap. From germline, CDR1 is MNHEY and CDR2 SMNVEV (reference sequence). The CDR3 has 17 amino acids. The CDR3 nucleotides read TGTGCCAGCAGTTCCAGTAGGGGGCGGGGACGCTCCTACGAGCAGTACTTC. Protein product: CASSSSRGRGRSYEQYF.

The rearrangement uses TRBV10-2 and TRBJ2-7; D not resolved. CDR3 length: 17 amino acids. In germline, CDR1 is WSHSY, CDR2 SAAADI. V was trimmed by 1 base and J by 0 bases, leaving 16 bases between them. The CDR3 region has the DNA TGCGCCAGCAGTGAGTACGGAAGAGCGCCAAGCTCCTACGAGCAGTACTTC. Amino acid sequence: CASSEYGRAPSSYEQYF.

V gene TRBV19 combines with J gene TRBJ2-3, with D maybe TRBD1 (5 bases). The V gene lost 1 base and the J gene lost 6 bases, with 14 bases spanning the gap. Per germline, CDR1 LNHDA and CDR2 SQIVND (reference sequence). The CDR3 has 15 amino acids. Written as DNA, the CDR3 is TGTGCCAGTAGTATAGGATTAGGGGTAATGGATACGCAGTATTTT. Translation: CASSIGLGVMDTQYF.

The V and J genes are TRBV27 and TRBJ2-2, with a weak D call TRBD1 (6 bases). The germline CDR1 and CDR2 sequences are MNHEY and SMNVEV (reference sequence). The CDR3 extends over 14 amino acids. V gave up 8 bases and J gave up 4 bases, with 14 bases separating them. CDR3 bases: TGTGCCAGCGGGGGTCAGGGGAGCACCGGGGAGCTGTTTTTT. Protein sequence: CASGGQGSTGELFF.